This T cell receptor beta chain appears in the sequencing data of a study of blood T cell repertoires in COVID-19. The cohort comprised adults aged about 18 to 100 years residing in around 25 US areas. Participants reported their clinical history, and cohort assignment relied on those reports. This CDR3 is 13 amino acids long. V was shortened by 5 bases and J by 1 base, with 8 bases between the two germline ends. The data were produced by immunoSEQ multiplex PCR, yet TCRdb's version contains in-frame clones alone and is incomplete. The sample yields under 500,000 clones, about 85% seen once. The sequenced sample was PBMCs or T cells enriched from blood (not recorded which). The clonotype originates from a woman aged 18-29 years with acute COVID-19. This rearrangement joins TRBV12-3 or TRBV12-4 to TRBJ1-1; D gene uncertain. This chain's CDR3 is CASSPRQNTEAFF. As DNA, the CDR3 is TGTGCCAGCAGTCCCAGACAGAACACTGAAGCTTTCTTT.